These 25 T cell receptor beta chains were sequenced from one sample in a study of cytomegalovirus exposure and HLA in healthy donors. The primer mix had 60 Vbeta and 13 Jbeta primers. This table comes from immunoSEQ multiplex PCR, and its TCRdb copy is limited to in-frame clones, with some not included. The sample includes more than 90,000 clones, approximately 80% of them seen just once. Sequencing was done on a sample of PBMCs. The receptor set was obtained from a female donor in good health and CMV-seronegative.

A few counts support this clone. The rearrangement uses TRBV5-1 and TRBJ2-1; 11 positions match TRBD1. The trim removed 7 bases at V and 7 bases at J, leaving 1 base unmatched. Germline assignment: CDR1 SGHRS and CDR2 YFSETQ. This CDR3 has 12 residues. The CDR3 coding sequence is TGCGCCAGCGGGACAGGGGGGAATGAGCAGTTCTTC. Translation: CASGTGGNEQFF.

V and J are TRBV4-1 and TRBJ2-7; a weak D match, TRBD2 (5 bases). This CDR3 is 14 amino acids long. CDR1 is MGHRA and CDR2 is YSYEKL in the germline V gene. V lost 4 bases and J lost 0, with 10 bases in between. The chain's CDR3 is CASSPLGLSYEQYF. The DNA for the CDR3 is TGCGCCAGCAGCCCGTTAGGACTCTCCTACGAGCAGTACTTC.

This chain connects TRBV7-9 to TRBJ1-5; tentatively, D is TRBD1 (5 bases). The germline V gene has CDR1 SEHNR and CDR2 FQNEAQ (reference sequence). The CDR3 sequence is 15 residues long. V was cut by 5 bases and J by 0 bases, with 11 bases left in between. The DNA for the CDR3 is TGTGCCAGCAGCAGAATGACAGATAGCAATCAGCCCCAGCATTTT. Protein: CASSRMTDSNQPQHF.

CDR3: CASSNTGRSIRQYF. The CDR3 DNA reads TGTGCCAGCAGCAATACAGGGAGAAGTATAAGGCAGTACTTC. The chain has TRBV7-9 and TRBJ2-7, with a weak D call TRBD1 (6 bases). The CDR3 is 14 amino acids. Germline assignment: CDR1 SEHNR and CDR2 FQNEAQ (reference sequence). Trimming shortened V by 5 bases and J by 9 bases, and 20 bases separated the two germline ends.

The chain links TRBV29-1 to TRBJ2-5; tentatively, D is TRBD1 (7 bases). This CDR3 spans 14 amino acids. Trimming stripped 5 bases from V and 5 bases from J, with 18 bases between. CDR1 is SQVTM, CDR2 ANQGSEA, per germline. The chain's CDR3 is CSVSLQGRRETQYF. The CDR3 DNA follows: TGCAGCGTTTCCCTACAGGGGAGGAGGGAGACCCAGTACTTC.

V usage is TRBV29-1 and J usage is TRBJ2-1; 13 nucleotides line up with TRBD2. Germline-derived CDR1 and CDR2 are SQVTM and ANQGSEA. J gave up 9 bases and V 6 bases, and 8 bases lay outside the gene matches. The CDR3 consists of 14 residues. CDR3 in DNA: TGCAGCGTCCTGGGACTAGCGGGACGGGTTGAGCAGTTCTTC. Amino acids: CSVLGLAGRVEQFF.

The rearrangement links TRBV7-3 to TRBJ2-3; D ambiguous. The germline V and J ends were trimmed by 5 bases and 2 bases, with 14 bases remaining between them. The germline CDR1 and CDR2 sequences are SGHTA and FQGTGA. There are 15 residues in the CDR3. The CDR3 spells CASSPNGRNTDTQYF. CDR3 coding DNA: TGTGCCAGCAGCCCCAATGGCAGAAACACAGATACGCAGTATTTT.

The rearrangement joins TRBV28 to TRBJ2-2; D ambiguous. The CDR3 sequence is 11 residues long. Germline CDR1 and CDR2: MDHEN and SYDVKM. V shed 7 bases and J shed 6 bases, with 6 bases lying between them. CDR3 in amino acids: CASTYSGELFF. In DNA, the CDR3 is TGTGCCAGCACCTATTCCGGGGAGCTGTTTTTT.

The chain uses TRBV19 and TRBJ2-1; 12 positions match TRBD2. The length of the CDR3 is 16 residues. V shed 5 bases and J 6 bases; nucleotides not matched to a gene: 8. Per the germline V gene, CDR1 is LNHDA and CDR2 is SQIVND (reference sequence). The CDR3 DNA follows: TGTGCCAGTAGTGTCCGCTCTAGCGGGGGGGCCAATGAGCAGTTCTTC. This encodes CASSVRSSGGANEQFF.

The rearrangement uses TRBV2 and TRBJ1-3, with D possibly being TRBD1 (6 bases). CDR1 SNHLY and CDR2 FYNNEI come from the germline V gene. Deletions cut 7 bases from V and 0 bases from J, with 13 bases between. The CDR3 runs 15 residues. The CDR3 loop is CASNFRGGSGNTIYF. In DNA, the CDR3 is TGTGCCAGCAATTTCCGAGGGGGCTCTGGAAACACCATATATTTT.

V is TRBV6-1 and J is TRBJ2-3; the match to TRBD2 covers 8 bases. Trimming removed 4 bases from V and 2 bases from J; junction bases left unmatched: 5. The CDR3 has 15 residues. Germline V CDR1 and CDR2: MNHNS, SASEGT. CDR3 in amino acids: CASSGGGRLTDTQYF. The CDR3 coding sequence is TGTGCCAGCAGTGGAGGCGGGAGGCTCACAGATACGCAGTATTTT.

The chain is built from TRBV12-5 and TRBJ2-1, with a weak D call TRBD2 (6 bases). The V end was cut by 2 bases, the J end by 10 bases, with 9 bases between. CDR1 is LGHNT, CDR2 FRNRAP, per germline. The CDR3 spans 12 residues. Written as DNA, the CDR3 is TGTGCTAGTGGTTTGCCGGGGAGGGAGCAGTTCTTC. It codes for CASGLPGREQFF.

The J gene is TRBJ2-3, the V gene TRBV19; a possible D gene is TRBD2 (5 bases). From germline, CDR1 is LNHDA and CDR2 SQIVND (reference sequence). CDR3 length: 15 residues. V was trimmed by 6 bases and J by 5 bases, leaving 18 bases between them. As DNA, the CDR3 is TGTGCCAGTAGGGAGGACTCTCTCTTAGGAGATACGCAGTATTTT. Its translation is CASREDSLLGDTQYF.

The chain's CDR3 is CAWRRGNYGYTF. CDR3 sequence (DNA): TGTGCCTGGAGACGGGGGAACTATGGCTACACCTTC. This chain uses TRBV30 with TRBJ1-2; weak D call: TRBD1 (5 bases). Germline CDR1 and CDR2: GTSNPN and SVGIG (reference sequence). The CDR3 runs 12 residues. V lost 3 bases and J 2 bases, leaving 7 bases between the germline ends.

This clone was seen a handful of times. The genes are TRBV5-5 and TRBJ1-1; 7 nucleotides line up with TRBD1. Trimming took 4 bases from V and 5 from J; bases not matched to a gene: 5. The germline CDR1 and CDR2 sequences are SGHKS and YYEKEE (reference sequence). The CDR3 runs to 13 residues. The CDR3 spells CASSPDRATEAFF. CDR3 bases: TGTGCCAGCAGCCCCGACAGGGCAACTGAAGCTTTCTTT.

The chain carries TRBV19 and TRBJ2-2; 7 nucleotides line up with TRBD1. V dropped 6 bases and J dropped 4; count of bases not matched to a gene: 8. From germline, CDR1 is LNHDA and CDR2 SQIVND (reference sequence). This CDR3 has 15 amino acids. The CDR3 region has the DNA TGTGCCAGTAGAAGAGGGACAGTGACCACCGGGGAGCTGTTTTTT. Translating gives CASRRGTVTTGELFF. Using reference TRBV19 and TRBJ2-2 for the parts outside the CDR3, the full variable domain is DGGITQSPKYLFRKEGQNVTLSCEQNLNHDAMYWYRQDPGQGLRLIYYSQIVNDFQKGDIAEGYSVSREKKESFPLTVTSAQKNPTAFYLCASRRGTVTTGELFFGEGSRLTVL.

The chain joins TRBV6-1 to TRBJ2-5; 9 bases agree with TRBD1. The CDR3 extends over 18 amino acids. Germline CDR1 is MNHNS and CDR2 is SASEGT. With 2 bases clipped from V and 11 bases from J, the junction kept 21 bases outside the gene matches. This CDR3 reads CASSEWEFWTGEIYGQYF. The CDR3 DNA reads as TGTGCCAGCAGTGAATGGGAATTTTGGACAGGGGAAATCTACGGGCAGTACTTC.

This clone was detected once. The rearrangement links TRBV5-1 to TRBJ1-2; TRBD1 matches 7 bases. This CDR3 contains 16 residues. Germline V gives CDR1 SGHRS, CDR2 YFSETQ. V shed 2 bases and J 7 bases; nucleotides not matched to a gene: 14. For the CDR3, the DNA is TGCGCCAGCAGCTTAGGGGTAGGGACAGCGTTGGTTGGCTACACCTTC. Its translation is CASSLGVGTALVGYTF.

This clone has only a few counts. This sample includes further DNA sequences coding for the same CDR3. The chain combines TRBV11-3 with TRBJ2-7; 11 positions match TRBD1. Trimming removed 5 bases from V and 4 bases from J; junction bases left unmatched: 4. CDR3 length: 14 residues. Germline CDR1 and CDR2: SGHNT and YENEEA. The CDR3 is CASSPGTGGYEQYF. CDR3 nucleotides: TGTGCCAGCAGCCCCGGGACAGGGGGTTACGAGCAGTACTTC.

The chain is built from TRBV6-1 and TRBJ2-7; a weak D match, TRBD1 (5 bases). Germline V CDR1 and CDR2: MNHNS, SASEGT. The V end lost 8 bases, the J end lost 4 bases, and 9 bases lay between the germline ends. The length of the CDR3 is 11 residues. The CDR3 here is CASGAGYEQYF. DNA for the CDR3: TGTGCCAGCGGGGCAGGGTACGAGCAGTACTTC.

This clone was picked up one time. The chain couples TRBV21-1 to TRBJ1-3; no check of the table's D call, TRBD1, against the DNA was made. TRBV21-1 is a pseudogene. The CDR3 consists of 19 residues. The CDR3 reads CASSKNPVGGTGSGNTIYF. The CDR3 region has the DNA TGTGCCAGCAGCAAAAACCCTGTAGGAGGGACAGGTTCTGGAAACACCATATATTTT.

The rearrangement joins TRBV6-1 to TRBJ2-7; D is ambiguous. The CDR3 loop spans 13 amino acids. Trimming removed 6 bases from V and 7 bases from J, with 16 bases in between. Per germline, CDR1 MNHNS and CDR2 SASEGT. The CDR3 sequence is CASRPSIVPEQYF. For the CDR3, the DNA is TGTGCCAGCAGACCTAGTATAGTTCCGGAGCAGTACTTC.

The CDR3 nucleotides are TGTGCCAGCAGTTACTCCCGGGCTAGCGGAGAGACCCAGTACTTC. It is translated as CASSYSRASGETQYF. The gene calls are TRBV6-6 and TRBJ2-5, with 7 bases identical to TRBD2. V was clipped by 0 bases and J by 4 bases; unmatched bases: 5. In germline, CDR1 is MNHNY, CDR2 SVGAGI (reference sequence). The CDR3 is 15 residues long.

V gene TRBV6-5 combines with J gene TRBJ1-3, with D hard to call. The CDR3 totals 13 residues. V was trimmed by 2 bases and J by 4 bases, leaving 6 bases between them. Per germline, CDR1 MNHEY and CDR2 SVGAGI. DNA for the CDR3: TGTGCCAGCAGTTACGGAGTAGGAAACACCATATATTTT. It codes for CASSYGVGNTIYF.

The chain carries TRBV11-1 and TRBJ1-2; D is perhaps TRBD1 (6 bases). Germline V CDR1 and CDR2: SGHAT, FQDESV (reference sequence). This CDR3 has 14 residues. Trimming cost V 4 bases and J 0 bases, with 9 bases left between them. This CDR3 reads CASSYRESNYGYTF. In nucleotides, the CDR3 is TGTGCCAGCAGCTACAGGGAATCTAACTATGGCTACACCTTC.